These 2 T cell receptor beta chains were all obtained from the same sample, sequenced in a study of blood T cell repertoires in COVID-19. Generated by immunoSEQ multiplex PCR, the TCRdb table keeps only in-frame clones and is missing some. Here the sample spans 20,000 to 25,000 clones, about three quarters being singletons. The sequenced sample was peripheral blood. These receptors all come from a man aged 55-75 years with active COVID-19.

The V call is TRBV11-3, the J call TRBJ1-1, with 8 positions matching TRBD1. This CDR3 comprises 13 residues. Germline V gives CDR1 SGHNT, CDR2 YENEEA. The ends lost 6 bases at V and 7 bases at J; junction bases unmatched: 7. The CDR3 nucleotides read TGTGCCAGCAGATCGACAGGGGTAAATGAAGCTTTCTTT. Protein sequence: CASRSTGVNEAFF.

This clone was detected a few times. The rearrangement uses TRBV3-1 (or the pseudogene TRBV3-2) and TRBJ1-2; the D is unclear. V gave up 3 bases and J gave up 8 bases, with 7 bases separating them. This CDR3 contains 11 residues. Germline values: CDR1 LGHDT, CDR2 YNNKEL (reference sequence). CDR3 protein: CASSHVEGYTF. The CDR3 nucleotides read TGTGCCAGCAGCCATGTAGAGGGCTACACCTTC.